These 13 T cell receptor beta chains were sequenced from one sample in a study of response to subunit inactivated influenza vaccine. TCRdb processed the RT-PCR reads anew with MiXCR; each CDR3 protein has one entry. The data hold approximately 500,000 distinct CDR3 sequences, with 11% to 15% observed a single time. Sample: PBMCs from blood, taken 11 to 12 days after vaccination. These receptors all stem from a man aged 50 to 60 who received an inactivated influenza vaccine.

The table lists this clonotype with a few counts. The chain links TRBV29-1 to TRBJ2-7; 9 bases match TRBD2. Germline assignment: CDR1 SQVTM and CDR2 ANQGSEA. The junction had 8 bases not matched to a gene; V was cut back by 7 bases and J by 4 bases. The CDR3 length is 13 residues. The CDR3 loop reads CSATGLATYEQYF. DNA for the CDR3: TGCAGCGCCACGGGACTAGCTACATACGAGCAGTACTTC.

This clonotype was detected a few times. The V gene is TRBV29-1, the J gene TRBJ2-5, with D tentatively TRBD1 (5 bases). Between the trimmed V and J ends, which lost 6 bases and 1 base, there was a span of 9 bases. This CDR3 has 12 amino acids. Germline CDR1 reads SQVTM; CDR2 reads ANQGSEA. The CDR3 nucleotides are TGCAGCGTGGGGCGTTCCCAAGAGACCCAGTACTTC. Residues: CSVGRSQETQYF.

This clonotype was counted between two and nine times. The V gene is TRBV4-2, the J gene TRBJ2-3; 11 bases map to TRBD2. The CDR3 is 18 residues long. Unmatched junction bases numbered 7, after V lost 0 bases and J lost 2 bases. Germline V gene data show CDR1 as LGHNA and CDR2 as YNFKEQ. The CDR3: CASSQDVTSGMVTDTQYF. The CDR3 nucleotides are TGTGCCAGCAGCCAAGATGTGACTAGCGGGATGGTCACAGATACGCAGTATTTT.

The chain has TRBV11-3 and TRBJ2-1, with 11 nucleotides matching TRBD1. The J segment lost 6 bases and the V segment lost 5 bases, leaving 6 bases of the junction unmatched. The CDR3 extends over 15 amino acids. Germline assignment: CDR1 SGHNT and CDR2 YENEEA. The CDR3 sequence: CASSLDRGLSNEQFF. CDR3 nucleotide sequence: TGTGCCAGCAGCCTGGACAGGGGGCTGAGCAATGAGCAGTTCTTC.

In this sample, this clonotype turned up a few times. The chain recombines TRBV11-2 with TRBJ2-6; D remains ambiguous. V was clipped by 4 bases and J by 2 bases, with 18 bases between them. The germline gives CDR1 SGHAT, CDR2 FQNNGV. This CDR3 is 18 amino acids long. The CDR3 sequence: CASSSVVRWEAGANVLTF. CDR3 DNA: TGTGCCAGCAGCTCCGTCGTCCGATGGGAAGCTGGGGCCAACGTCCTGACTTTC.

J is TRBJ2-1 and V is TRBV7-7; no firm D call. The CDR3 sequence is 12 residues long. CDR1 is SSHAT and CDR2 is FNYEAQ in the germline V gene (reference sequence). The CDR3 region has the DNA TGTGCTAGCCAGGCAGCCGACAATGAGCAGTTCTTC. It yields the protein CASQAADNEQFF. The complete variable domain, with remaining parts taken from reference TRBV7-7 and TRBJ2-1, reads GAGVSQSPRYKVTKRGQDVTLRCDPISSHATLYWYQQALGQGPEFLTYFNYEAQPDKSGLPSDRFSAERPEGSISTLTIQRTEQRDSAMYRCASQAADNEQFFGPGTRLTVL.

This clonotype showed up just a few times. The chain has TRBV20-1 and TRBJ2-1, with 7 bases fitting TRBD2. CDR1 is DFQATT, CDR2 SNEGSKA, per germline (reference sequence). The CDR3 has 15 amino acids. V was clipped by 0 bases and J by 4 bases; unmatched bases: 6. In DNA form, the CDR3 reads TGCAGTGCTAGAGATATGCGGGGAGGGTACAATGAGCAGTTCTTC. Amino acid sequence: CSARDMRGGYNEQFF.

The gene calls are TRBV11-2 and TRBJ2-2; 9 bases are a match to TRBD2. Germline-derived CDR1 and CDR2 are SGHAT and FQNNGV. Trimming removed 3 bases from V and 4 bases from J; junction bases left unmatched: 3. This CDR3 region has 15 residues. CDR3 nucleotide sequence: TGTGCCAGCAGCTTTAGCGGGAGCATCACCGGGGAGCTGTTTTTT. Its translation is CASSFSGSITGELFF.

This clonotype was found many times. The CDR3 here is CASSIGTAYEQYF. DNA of the CDR3: TGCGCCAGCAGCATAGGGACCGCTTACGAGCAGTACTTC. The V call is TRBV5-1, the J call TRBJ2-7, with D possibly called TRBD1 or TRBD2 (5 bases each). The CDR3 is 13 residues long. The germline V gene encodes CDR1 SGHRS and CDR2 YFSETQ. V lost 4 bases and J 4 bases, leaving 12 bases between the germline ends.

This clonotype has a count of ten or more. The genes are TRBV20-1 and TRBJ2-7, with 7 nucleotides matching TRBD1. J lost 2 bases, V lost 6 bases, and 16 bases had no gene match. The CDR3 totals 16 residues. Germline values: CDR1 DFQATT, CDR2 SNEGSKA (reference sequence). CDR3 sequence reads: CSADPLAGTVPYEQYF. In DNA form, the CDR3 reads TGCAGTGCCGACCCCTTGGCCGGGACAGTCCCCTACGAGCAGTACTTC.

This clonotype was seen a few times. The chain is built from TRBV11-2 and TRBJ2-3; D unclear. CDR1 is SGHAT and CDR2 is FQNNGV in the germline V gene. CDR3 length: 14 amino acids. With 1 base removed from V and 10 bases from J, the gap between germline ends came to 15 bases. The CDR3 nucleotides are TGTGCCAGCAGCTTAGTAGGGAAAGGCTCTCCGCAGTATTTT. It yields the protein CASSLVGKGSPQYF. The full variable domain, in which reference TRBV11-2 and TRBJ2-3 provide the parts outside the CDR3, is EAGVAQSPRYKIIEKRQSVAFWCNPISGHATLYWYQQILGQGPKLLIQFQNNGVVDDSQLPKDRFSAERLKGVDSTLKIQPAKLEDSAVYLCASSLVGKGSPQYFGPGTRLTVL.

The chain employs TRBV6-2 or TRBV6-3 and TRBJ2-5; D unclear. V lost 5 bases and J 11 bases, leaving 21 bases between the germline ends. Germline V CDR1 and CDR2: MNHEY, SVGEGT. CDR3 size: 14 residues. CDR3 nucleotide sequence: TGTGCCAGCAGTCGCCCCCTCATTACCGCGGAACAGTACTTC. Translating it yields CASSRPLITAEQYF.

The chain links TRBV3-1 to TRBJ2-1, with D possibly matching TRBD2 (5 bases). V was clipped by 0 bases and J by 8 bases, with 20 bases between them. There are 17 residues in the CDR3. The germline gives CDR1 LGHDT, CDR2 YNNKEL (reference sequence). In DNA form, the CDR3 reads TGTGCCAGCAGCCAAGAACTGAGGAGCGGAAGAAAGGATGAGCAGTTCTTC. Its protein is CASSQELRSGRKDEQFF.